This T cell receptor beta chain was profiled in a study of cytomegalovirus exposure and HLA in healthy donors. Study-wide results and limits: Available immune exposure information was restricted to CMV serostatus only. Later, TCR association rates were found to vary by HLA locus, highest for DRB1 and lowest for HLA-C. Within a later analysis, the majority of CMV-associated TCR beta chains appeared HLA-restricted.

About this clone itself: Antigen specificity is unknown.

PCR employed 60 Vbeta and 13 Jbeta primers. Measured with immunoSEQ multiplex PCR; TCRdb has only the in-frame clones, and not every one. The table records 150,000 to 200,000 clones, 81% of them present only once. Germline CDR1 SEHNR, CDR2 FQNEAQ (reference sequence). This CDR3 is built from 15 residues. J was trimmed by 1 base and V by 5 bases; bases with no gene match: 2. The rearrangement joins TRBV7-9 to TRBJ2-2; TRBD1 matches at 9 bases. The sequenced material came from PBMCs. The origin of this receptor is a man aged 45-65 years in good health and CMV-seropositive. In DNA form, the CDR3 reads TGTGCCAGCAGCCAGGGACAGGGGAACACCGGGGAGCTGTTTTTT. It translates to CASSQGQGNTGELFF. Full variable domain (remainder filled in from reference TRBV7-9 and TRBJ2-2): DTGVSQNPRHKITKRGQNVTFRCDPISEHNRLYWYRQTLGQGPEFLTYFQNEAQLEKSRLLSDRFSAERPKGSFSTLEIQRTEQGDSAMYLCASSQGQGNTGELFFGEGSRLTVL.